The 3 T cell receptor beta chains reported below all come from one sample, sequenced in a study of blood T cells in healthy people across ages. The authors ran a second PCR of roughly 7 to 11 cycles using a sample-barcoded 5' primer and a J-beta primer mix. TCRdb ran MiXCR on the 5' RACE reads and lists one entry per CDR3 protein. The sample has 550,000 to 600,000 distinct CDR3 sequences; 27% are singletons. Material for sequencing was blood. These receptors all come from a woman in her 70s in good health.

This clonotype was observed a handful of times. The genes are TRBV6-2 or TRBV6-3 and TRBJ2-5; 9 bases line up with TRBD2. CDR3 length equals 15 residues. The V and J ends lost 7 bases and 4 bases, in that order; junction bases with no gene match: 10. Germline assignment: CDR1 MNHEY and CDR2 SVGEGT. Written as DNA, the CDR3 is TGTGCCAGCAATCCAACCGGGACTAGCAGAGAGACCCAGTACTTC. It specifies CASNPTGTSRETQYF.

In its sample, this clonotype was seen many times. V is TRBV20-1 and J is TRBJ2-1; the D is unclear. The V gene lost 2 bases and the J gene lost 6 bases, with 14 bases spanning the gap. Germline loops: CDR1 DFQATT, CDR2 SNEGSKA (reference sequence). This CDR3 spans 14 amino acids. The CDR3 spells CSARPPGGVNEQFF. DNA for the CDR3: TGCAGTGCTAGACCTCCAGGTGGGGTCAATGAGCAGTTCTTC.

This clonotype was counted a few times. CDR3 loop: CASSFGTGSEKLFF. Here the CDR3 DNA reads TGCGCCAGCAGCTTCGGGACAGGGAGCGAAAAACTGTTTTTT. This chain joins TRBV5-1 and TRBJ1-4, with 9 bases fitting TRBD1. Germline values: CDR1 SGHRS, CDR2 YFSETQ. Trimming at V came to 2 bases and at J to 8 bases, leaving 4 bases not matched to a gene. CDR3 length: 14 residues.